This T cell receptor (beta chain) stems from a study of blood T cell repertoires in COVID-19. The method was immunoSEQ multiplex PCR; TCRdb's version includes in-frame clones alone and lacks a portion of them. In the table there are over 130,000 clones, about 75% of which are singletons. Trimming stripped 5 bases from V and 3 bases from J, with 13 bases between. This CDR3 is built from 14 residues. CDR1 and CDR2 from the germline V gene are SGHTA and FQGTGA. The source is a woman aged 45-65 years who had recovered from COVID-19. The gene calls are TRBV7-3 and TRBJ1-1, with D unclear. The source material was PBMCs or T cells enriched from blood (not recorded which). The CDR3, as DNA: TGTGCCAGCAGCCCCAATCCAGGTCACACTGAAGCTTTCTTT. Translation: CASSPNPGHTEAFF.